These 20 T cell receptor beta chains originate from one sample sequenced in a study of CD8+CD57+ T cells in acquired aplastic anemia. Investigators profiled TCR beta VDJ and CDR3 from genomic DNA template. Using its own MiXCR run on the reads, TCRdb lists one record per CDR3 protein. The top ten clones hold 46% of a sample with under 200,000 distinct CDR3 sequences, under 70% of them seen once. Sequenced material: sorted CD4+, CD8+, or CD8+CD57+ T cells (not recorded which) from PBMCs. Every receptor here comes from a human donor with severe aplastic anemia or a healthy control (not recorded which).

This clonotype was found a few times. One base away lies a much larger clone, so this may be a sequencing read error. The chain links TRBV18 to TRBJ2-1; D is unresolved. V lost 10 bases, J lost 9 bases, and 16 bases lay in between. Looked up from germline, CDR1 is KGHSH and CDR2 is LQKENI. There are 12 residues in the CDR3. The CDR3 is CATPAGEGEQFF. In DNA, the CDR3 is TGTGCCACGCCGGCTGGGGAAGGTGAGCAGTTCTTC.

The chain recombines TRBV20-1 with TRBJ2-7, with 10 bases that match TRBD1. Germline V gene data show CDR1 as DFQATT and CDR2 as SNEGSKA (reference sequence). V dropped 1 base and J dropped 13; count of bases not matched to a gene: 10. The CDR3 covers 13 residues. CDR3 protein: CSARVPQDRGLYF. The CDR3 region has the DNA TGCAGTGCTAGAGTACCCCAGGACAGGGGGTTATACTTC.

The chain employs TRBV7-6 and TRBJ2-3; TRBD2 agrees at 8 bases. Germline loops: CDR1 SGHVS, CDR2 FNYEAQ. The CDR3 sequence is 17 residues long. V lost 3 bases, J lost 2 bases, and 10 bases stayed unmatched. CDR3 nucleotides: TGTGCCAGCAGCTTTGGCCTAAGCGGGAGCACCACAGATACGCAGTATTTT. Translating gives CASSFGLSGSTTDTQYF.

Details on this clonotype: The CDR3 does not end in the conserved phenylalanine or tryptophan, so this is likely a read error. This chain links TRBV15 with TRBJ2-3; 10 positions match TRBD2. The CDR3 totals 17 residues. CDR1 and CDR2 from the germline V gene are LNHNV and YYDKDF (reference sequence). The V and J ends lost 0 bases and 3 bases, in that order; junction bases with no gene match: 6. CDR3 nucleotide sequence: TGTGCCACCAGCAGAGAGGGTAGCGGGGGGTGGACAGATACGCAGTATCTT. Its translation is CATSREGSGGWTDTQYL.

The V call is TRBV4-1, the J call TRBJ2-7; 13 bases are a match to TRBD2. Germline CDR1 is MGHRA and CDR2 is YSYEKL. J lost 3 bases, V lost 6 bases, and 5 bases had no gene match. The CDR3 runs to 15 residues. This CDR3 reads CASSPGTSGVYEQYF. CDR3 nucleotide sequence: TGCGCCAGCAGTCCAGGGACTAGCGGGGTCTACGAGCAGTACTTC.

The chain combines TRBV20-1 with TRBJ2-5; a possible D gene is TRBD2 (5 bases). The ends were cut back, 3 bases at V and 7 bases at J, with 18 bases in the middle. The CDR3 contains 14 residues. The germline CDR1 and CDR2 sequences are DFQATT and SNEGSKA (reference sequence). CDR3 coding DNA: TGCAGTGCTAGGGAGGTCGGCGGCCGGCGGACCCAGTACTTC. Translated, it gives CSAREVGGRRTQYF.

This clonotype was seen a handful of times. The rearrangement links TRBV20-1 to TRBJ2-3, with 9 bases lining up with TRBD1. CDR1 and CDR2 (germline): DFQATT, SNEGSKA (reference sequence). The CDR3 loop spans 14 amino acids. Trimming took 6 bases from V and 3 from J; bases not matched to a gene: 7. This chain's CDR3 is CSAARTGATDTQYF. As DNA, the CDR3 is TGCAGTGCCGCCAGGACAGGGGCAACAGATACGCAGTATTTT.

The rearrangement joins TRBV7-3 to TRBJ2-7; possible D gene TRBD1, 6 bases. Between the trimmed V and J ends, which lost 8 bases and 1 base, there was a span of 18 bases. CDR3 size: 15 residues. The germline CDR1 and CDR2 sequences are SGHTA and FQGTGA. CDR3 amino acids: CASPPAETGSYEQYF. The CDR3 coding sequence is TGTGCCAGCCCCCCCGCCGAGACAGGATCCTACGAGCAGTACTTC.

This clonotype was observed a few times. This chain connects TRBV28 to TRBJ2-1, with 10 bases identical to TRBD2. Looked up from germline, CDR1 is MDHEN and CDR2 is SYDVKM. The CDR3 runs to 14 residues. The V and J ends lost 6 bases and 4 bases, in that order; junction bases with no gene match: 3. The chain's CDR3 is CASRTSGDYNEQFF. The CDR3 coding sequence is TGTGCCAGCAGAACTAGCGGGGATTACAATGAGCAGTTCTTC.

This clonotype was counted a single time. This sequence joins TRBV7-3 and TRBJ1-6, with TRBD1 matching 9 bases. The length of the CDR3 is 16 residues. Trimming cost V 6 bases and J 8 bases; bases outside gene matches: 11. Germline V gene sequence: CDR1 SGHTA, CDR2 FQGTGA. CDR3 sequence (DNA): TGTGCCAGCAGTGACCTACCGGGACAGGGCCATTCACCCCTCCACTTT. Translation gives CASSDLPGQGHSPLHF. The entire variable domain, with the rest obtained from reference TRBV7-3 and TRBJ1-6, is as follows: GAGVSQTPSNKVTEKGKYVELRCDPISGHTALYWYRQSLGQGPEFLIYFQGTGAADDSGLPNDRFFAVRPEGSVSTLKIQRTERGDSAVYLCASSDLPGQGHSPLHFGNGTRLTVT.

V gene TRBV29-1 combines with J gene TRBJ2-5; D remains ambiguous. There are 10 residues in the CDR3. V was trimmed by 4 bases and J by 6 bases, leaving 6 bases between them. Germline V lookup: CDR1 SQVTM, CDR2 ANQGSEA. The CDR3 DNA sequence: TGCAGCGTTGTGGTCCAGACCCAGTACTTC. This gives the protein CSVVVQTQYF. The entire variable domain, with the rest obtained from reference TRBV29-1 and TRBJ2-5, is as follows: SAVISQKPSRDICQRGTSLTIQCQVDSQVTMMFWYRQQPGQSLTLIATANQGSEATYESGFVIDKFPISRPNLTFSTLTVSNMSPEDSSIYLCSVVVQTQYFGPGTRLLVL.

This chain uses TRBV20-1 with TRBJ2-7; D is ambiguous. Germline CDR1 and CDR2: DFQATT and SNEGSKA (reference sequence). This CDR3 is 12 amino acids long. V lost 4 bases and J lost 3, with 10 bases in between. The CDR3 nucleotides are TGCAGTGCTAACCTTGGTGGCTACGAGCAGTACTTC. It translates to CSANLGGYEQYF.

The chain employs TRBV20-1 and TRBJ2-5, with 7 bases aligning to TRBD2. Per germline, CDR1 DFQATT and CDR2 SNEGSKA (reference sequence). This CDR3 contains 16 residues. The V and J ends lost 0 bases and 1 base, in that order; junction bases with no gene match: 8. CDR3 region: CSARDPGEGLQETQYF. The CDR3 region has the DNA TGCAGTGCTAGAGATCCGGGGGAGGGCCTCCAAGAGACCCAGTACTTC.

This chain joins TRBV7-2 and TRBJ2-5; D is undetermined. The CDR3 extends over 12 amino acids. Trimming left V 3 bases short and J 1 base short, with 3 bases between. The germline V gene encodes CDR1 SGHTA and CDR2 FQGNSA. The CDR3 here is CASSFRQETQYF. The CDR3 bases are TGTGCCAGCAGCTTCCGCCAAGAGACCCAGTACTTC.

V is TRBV20-1 and J is TRBJ2-1; 8 nucleotides align to TRBD2. V was clipped by 4 bases and J by 6 bases; unmatched bases: 8. CDR1 is DFQATT and CDR2 is SNEGSKA in the germline V gene (reference sequence). CDR3 size: 14 residues. The CDR3 loop is CSAIGTRSGNEQFF. The CDR3, as DNA: TGCAGTGCTATCGGGACTAGATCCGGCAATGAGCAGTTCTTC.

To note about this clonotype: Mismatch with germline at one junction end may stem from a read error. The chain has TRBV9 and TRBJ1-2; TRBD1 is a possible D gene (5 bases). The CDR3 sequence is 13 residues long. Germline-derived CDR1 and CDR2 are SGDLS and YYNGEE. For the CDR3, the DNA is TGTGCCAGCAACGTAGTCCCAGGGACTGGCTACACCTTC. Translating it yields CASNVVPGTGYTF.

The CDR3 sequence: CASSLTGAVSSPLHF. The CDR3 bases are TGTGCCAGCAGCTTAACAGGGGCGGTTAGTTCACCCCTCCACTTT. The genes are TRBV7-2 and TRBJ1-6; 7 bases fit TRBD1. The CDR3 contains 15 residues. The germline gives CDR1 SGHTA, CDR2 FQGNSA. J lost 9 bases, V lost 2 bases, and 7 bases had no gene match.

The chain uses TRBV24-1 and TRBJ2-2; 9 bases align to TRBD1. After removal of 4 bases from V and 3 bases from J, the junction contained 14 bases not matched to a gene. This CDR3 comprises 19 residues. Germline V gene lookup returns CDR1 KGHDR and CDR2 SFDVKD. CDR3 loop: CATSDRTGDGKGDTGELFF. DNA for the CDR3: TGTGCCACCAGTGACCGGACAGGGGACGGGAAAGGAGACACCGGGGAGCTGTTTTTT.

Details on this clonotype: The junction differs from germline at one of its ends, possibly a read error. The rearrangement links TRBV5-1 to TRBJ2-7; 9 bases are a match to TRBD1. The germline V gene encodes CDR1 SGHRS and CDR2 YFSETQ. The CDR3 sequence is 14 residues long. CDR3 DNA sequence: TGTGCCAGCAGCATACAGACAGGGGGGTACGAGCAGTACTTC. Protein: CASSIQTGGYEQYF.

The rearrangement joins TRBV7-9 to TRBJ2-7; 10 bases fit TRBD1. Per the germline V gene, CDR1 is SEHNR and CDR2 is FQNEAQ (reference sequence). This CDR3 spans 15 amino acids. J lost 3 bases, V lost 5 bases, and 7 bases had no gene match. The CDR3 DNA reads as TGTGCCAGCAGCCATTTGGGACAGGGGAACTACGAGCAGTACTTC. Translating gives CASSHLGQGNYEQYF.